These T cell receptor beta chains were read from a single sample in a study of radiotherapy plus CTLA-4 blockade in lung cancer. The table came from immunoSEQ multiplex PCR; TCRdb's copy has only in-frame clones and leaves some out. Among roughly 57,000 clones listed, around four fifths were seen once. The sequencing used peripheral blood, collected from a patient treated with radiotherapy plus ipilimumab. Receptor source: a human donor with non-small cell lung cancer whose response to radiotherapy plus ipilimumab could not be evaluated. Each CDR3 is given with its conserved first and last residue. Each record gives: D gene, V gene, CDR3 length, clone size, J gene, CDR3 protein, CDR3 DNA. D genes are given only for firm matches. Only some rows state a clone size, as once, few, many or a class for expanded clones.

NA	TRBV7-2	16	NA	TRBJ2-5	CASSLGVRGPFETQYF	TGTGCCAGCAGCCTAGGGGTGCGGGGGCCCTTTGAGACCCAGTACTTC
NA	TRBV18	17	NA	TRBJ1-6	CASGPPGPRSYNSPLHF	TGTGCCAGCGGGCCTCCCGGCCCCCGCTCCTATAATTCACCCCTCCACTTT
TRBD1	TRBV13	14	NA	TRBJ2-7	CASRGRDRGGEQYF	TGTGCCAGCAGAGGAAGGGACAGGGGGGGTGAGCAGTACTTC
NA	TRBV18	14	NA	TRBJ2-7	CASSPRGSEYEQYF	TGTGCCAGCTCACCACGCGGCTCCGAATACGAGCAGTACTTC
NA	TRBV19	14	NA	TRBJ2-1	CASSTMGGDNEQFF	TGTGCCAGTAGTACGATGGGGGGAGACAATGAGCAGTTCTTC
TRBD1	TRBV9	19	NA	TRBJ2-1	CASSIRDRGFGNMRDEQFF	TGTGCCAGCAGCATCCGGGACAGGGGGTTCGGGAACATGAGAGATGAGCAGTTCTTC
TRBD1	TRBV6-1	18	NA	TRBJ2-1	CASSAQLGTGFAYNEQFF	TGTGCCAGCAGTGCCCAGTTGGGGACAGGGTTTGCCTACAATGAGCAGTTCTTC
NA	TRBV6-5	15	NA	TRBJ2-3	CASRKRGQITDTQYF	TGTGCCAGCAGGAAGAGGGGACAAATCACAGATACGCAGTATTTT
TRBD1	TRBV27	14	NA	TRBJ1-2	CASSLKGAVYGYTF	TGTGCCAGCAGTTTAAAGGGGGCAGTTTATGGCTACACCTTC
NA	TRBV5-6	14	NA	TRBJ1-6	CASSLAGANSPLHF	TGTGCCAGCAGCTTAGCTGGGGCTAATTCACCCCTCCACTTT
NA	TRBV4-3	14	NA	TRBJ2-4	CASSQARLENIQYF	TGCGCCAGCAGCCAAGCCCGACTGGAGAACATTCAGTACTTC
TRBD2	TRBV5-1	15	NA	TRBJ2-5	CASGYGTSLQETQYF	TGCGCCAGCGGCTACGGGACTAGCCTTCAAGAGACCCAGTACTTC
NA	TRBV11-2	13	few	TRBJ2-7	CASSLAAEYEQYF	TGTGCCAGCAGCTTAGCCGCGGAGTACGAGCAGTACTTC
NA	TRBV19	15	NA	TRBJ2-3	CASRQPGHRGDTQYF	TGTGCCAGTAGACAACCGGGACACCGAGGGGATACGCAGTATTTT
NA	TRBV6-1	16	once	TRBJ1-1	CASSGKGRSLNTEAFF	TGTGCCAGCAGTGGCAAGGGGAGGTCATTGAACACTGAAGCTTTCTTT
TRBD1	TRBV25-1	15	once	TRBJ2-2	CASTGDSLNTGELFF	TGTGCCAGCACCGGGGACAGTCTGAACACCGGGGAGCTGTTTTTT
TRBD2	TRBV2	17	NA	TRBJ2-1	CASSEDTAGGKSGEQFF	TGTGCCAGCAGTGAAGACACTGCGGGAGGGAAGTCTGGTGAGCAGTTCTTC
NA	TRBV11-2	13	NA	TRBJ1-1	CASRSTPGTEAFF	TGTGCCAGCAGATCCACCCCGGGGACTGAAGCTTTCTTT
TRBD2	TRBV5-1	15	NA	TRBJ2-3	CASSLEGLARDTQYF	TGCGCCAGCAGCTTGGAGGGACTAGCGAGAGATACGCAGTATTTT
TRBD1	TRBV4-3	21	NA	TRBJ1-1	CASSQGKLFRDREARNTEAFF	TGCGCCAGCAGCCAAGGGAAACTATTCCGGGACAGGGAAGCCCGGAACACTGAAGCTTTCTTT
NA	TRBV11-2	14	NA	TRBJ1-2	CASSFGPVNYGYTF	TGTGCCAGCAGCTTTGGTCCAGTTAACTATGGCTACACCTTC